This TCR beta chain emerged from a study of T cells in Graves' hyperthyroidism and ophthalmopathy. What was amplified from RNA transcripts were TCR beta CDR3 regions. Carried out on the TCR CDR3, a first-round RT-PCR used the HTBI primer set. MiXCR, run by TCRdb on the multiplex PCR reads, gives a single entry per CDR3 protein. The data show a few hundred thousand distinct CDR3 sequences, roughly 15% seen once. Graves' hyperthyroidism showing no ophthalmopathy progression within 18 months was considered stable. This clonotype was counted many times. This CDR3 is 12 amino acids long. V lost 7 bases, J lost 2 bases, and 4 bases stayed unmatched. The germline CDR1 and CDR2 sequences are SQVTM and ANQGSEA.

This chain connects TRBV29-1 to TRBJ1-2; 7 bases map to TRBD1. The receptor's source is a woman between 18 and 29 years old with Graves' hyperthyroidism. The material sequenced was blood. For the CDR3, the DNA is TGCAGCGCCCTACAGGGGAACTATGGCTACACCTTC. Translated, it gives CSALQGNYGYTF.